A selection of T cell receptor beta chains follows, all from one sample in a study of T cell responses to AZD1222 COVID-19 vaccine. Only in-frame clones appear in the TCRdb table, and some are missing; sequencing was by immunoSEQ multiplex PCR. The table includes approximately 150,000 clones, roughly 87% detected once. Sequenced material: peripheral blood, taken 28 days after the second AZD1222 dose. Receptor source: an adult who received the AZD1222 COVID-19 vaccine. The CDR3 runs from the conserved cysteine through the conserved F or W. Each record gives: D gene, J gene, V gene, clone size, CDR3 protein, CDR3 DNA. D genes are given only for firm matches. For some rows the clone size is stated as once, few or many, or as a class when expanded; others skip it.

d_gene: TRBD1; j_gene: TRBJ1-2; v_gene: TRBV28; abundance: .; CDR3aa: CASSPWTGNAYGYTF; CDR3nt: TGTGCCAGCAGTCCCTGGACAGGGAACGCCTATGGCTACACCTTC
d_gene: TRBD2; j_gene: TRBJ2-5; v_gene: TRBV2; abundance: .; CDR3aa: CASRTSGGPVFRTQYF; CDR3nt: TGTGCCAGCAGGACTAGCGGGGGCCCCGTGTTCAGGACCCAGTACTTC
d_gene: TRBD1; j_gene: TRBJ2-1; v_gene: TRBV7-9; abundance: .; CDR3aa: CASSLVVTGTSSYNEQFF; CDR3nt: TGTGCCAGCAGCTTAGTGGTGACAGGGACCAGCTCCTACAATGAGCAGTTCTTC
d_gene: .; j_gene: TRBJ1-6; v_gene: TRBV2; abundance: .; CDR3aa: CASSSEQRNNSPLHF; CDR3nt: TGTGCCAGCAGTTCGGAACAGAGGAATAATTCACCCCTCCACTTT
d_gene: .; j_gene: TRBJ1-1; v_gene: TRBV27; abundance: once; CDR3aa: CASSLSYGLNTEAFF; CDR3nt: TGTGCCAGCAGTTTGTCATATGGGCTGAACACTGAAGCTTTCTTT
d_gene: .; j_gene: TRBJ1-2; v_gene: TRBV5-6; abundance: .; CDR3aa: CASSLAKTGKSNYGYTF; CDR3nt: TGTGCCAGCAGCTTGGCTAAAACAGGGAAGTCGAACTATGGCTACACCTTC
d_gene: TRBD2; j_gene: TRBJ2-4; v_gene: TRBV3-1/TRBV3-2; abundance: .; CDR3aa: CASSLRGGGKNIQYF; CDR3nt: TGTGCCAGCAGCCTCCGCGGGGGGGGGAAAAACATTCAGTACTTC
d_gene: .; j_gene: TRBJ1-2; v_gene: TRBV5-1; abundance: .; CDR3aa: CASSLAGNYGYTF; CDR3nt: TGCGCCAGCAGCTTGGCCGGGAACTATGGCTACACCTTC
d_gene: .; j_gene: TRBJ1-2; v_gene: TRBV7-8; abundance: .; CDR3aa: CASSSYGTQKWNGYTF; CDR3nt: TGTGCCAGCAGCTCCTACGGGACACAAAAATGGAATGGCTACACCTTC
d_gene: TRBD1; j_gene: TRBJ1-6; v_gene: TRBV18; abundance: few; CDR3aa: CASSPGQGVLSPLHF; CDR3nt: TGTGCCAGCTCACCAGGACAGGGGGTACTCTCACCCCTCCACTTT
d_gene: TRBD1; j_gene: TRBJ1-1; v_gene: TRBV7-9; abundance: .; CDR3aa: CASSLQPGQGQSTEAFF; CDR3nt: TGTGCCAGCAGCCTCCAACCGGGACAGGGGCAATCCACTGAAGCTTTCTTT
d_gene: .; j_gene: TRBJ2-7; v_gene: TRBV20-1; abundance: few; CDR3aa: CSARVDYEQYF; CDR3nt: TGCAGTGCTAGAGTCGACTACGAGCAGTACTTC
d_gene: TRBD2; j_gene: TRBJ2-7; v_gene: TRBV7-2; abundance: .; CDR3aa: CASSYGLARYEQYF; CDR3nt: TGTGCCAGCAGCTACGGACTAGCGCGGTACGAGCAGTACTTC
d_gene: TRBD1; j_gene: TRBJ1-2; v_gene: TRBV7-9; abundance: .; CDR3aa: CASSLGDRLSYTF; CDR3nt: TGTGCCAGCAGCTTAGGGGACAGGCTCAGCTACACCTTC
d_gene: .; j_gene: TRBJ2-3; v_gene: TRBV19; abundance: .; CDR3aa: CASLPGGPRGTDTQYF; CDR3nt: TGTGCCAGCCTACCCGGCGGGCCTAGAGGGACAGATACGCAGTATTTT
d_gene: .; j_gene: TRBJ2-6; v_gene: TRBV28; abundance: .; CDR3aa: CASSPSGWGSGANVLTF; CDR3nt: TGTGCCAGCAGCCCGTCGGGGTGGGGCTCTGGGGCCAACGTCCTGACTTTC
d_gene: .; j_gene: TRBJ1-1; v_gene: TRBV6-4; abundance: .; CDR3aa: CASSDPSLEASLDAFF; CDR3nt: TGTGCCAGCAGTGACCCTAGTCTGGAAGCTAGCCTTGACGCTTTCTTT
d_gene: TRBD2; j_gene: TRBJ2-3; v_gene: TRBV5-1; abundance: .; CDR3aa: CASSLAGAGDTQYF; CDR3nt: TGCGCCAGCAGCTTAGCGGGGGCGGGAGATACGCAGTATTTT
d_gene: .; j_gene: TRBJ2-5; v_gene: TRBV7-8; abundance: .; CDR3aa: CASSLPGLQETQYF; CDR3nt: TGTGCCAGCAGCTTACCGGGATTACAAGAGACCCAGTACTTC
d_gene: TRBD2; j_gene: TRBJ2-1; v_gene: TRBV10-2; abundance: .; CDR3aa: CASRATSGASYNEQFF; CDR3nt: TGCGCCAGCAGAGCTACTAGCGGCGCCTCCTACAATGAGCAGTTCTTC
d_gene: .; j_gene: TRBJ1-2; v_gene: TRBV19; abundance: .; CDR3aa: CATNSREFGYTF; CDR3nt: TGTGCCACTAACAGCAGGGAGTTTGGCTACACCTTC
d_gene: TRBD2; j_gene: TRBJ2-3; v_gene: TRBV9; abundance: .; CDR3aa: CASSPTSGGGTDTQYF; CDR3nt: TGTGCCAGCAGCCCGACTAGCGGGGGGGGCACAGATACGCAGTATTTT
d_gene: .; j_gene: TRBJ1-5; v_gene: TRBV23-1; abundance: .; CDR3aa: CASSQSLETPQHF; CDR3nt: TGCGCCAGCAGTCAATCCCTTGAGACGCCCCAGCATTTT
d_gene: .; j_gene: TRBJ2-2; v_gene: TRBV5-1; abundance: .; CDR3aa: CASSLVTTNTGELFF; CDR3nt: TGCGCCAGCAGCTTGGTGACAACGAACACCGGGGAGCTGTTTTTT